The 16 T cell receptor beta chains below all came from one sample that was sequenced in a study of T cell changes during pregnancy in multiple sclerosis. TCRdb's table, derived via immunoSEQ multiplex PCR, lists solely in-frame clones and lacks some. The sample holds about 40,000 clones, about 91% seen once. This specimen consisted of CD4+ T cells from peripheral blood mononuclear cells, obtained before pregnancy. Every receptor here comes from a female donor with multiple sclerosis, enrolled in a pregnancy study.

A single count supports this clone. This chain connects TRBV2 to TRBJ1-5, with 7 bases fitting TRBD1. This CDR3 region has 16 residues. After removal of 7 bases from V and 7 bases from J, the junction contained 16 bases not matched to a gene. Germline-derived CDR1 and CDR2 are SNHLY and FYNNEI. The CDR3 here is CASTRTPTGFGQPQHF. The CDR3 bases are TGTGCCAGCACCCGAACCCCGACAGGGTTCGGGCAGCCCCAGCATTTT.

The chain employs TRBV19 and TRBJ1-2; D perhaps matches TRBD1 (5 bases). The CDR3 length is 17 residues. V dropped 7 bases and J dropped 2 bases, with 23 bases sitting between them. The germline gives CDR1 LNHDA, CDR2 SQIVND (reference sequence). DNA for the CDR3: TGTGCCAGTATCCGACAGCACTACCGGGTGGTCAACTATGGCTACACCTTC. Amino acids: CASIRQHYRVVNYGYTF.

The chain joins TRBV9 to TRBJ1-1; possibly TRBD1 for D (6 bases). Looked up from germline, CDR1 is SGDLS and CDR2 is YYNGEE. The CDR3 consists of 14 residues. Trimming took off 0 bases at V and 3 bases at J, with 9 bases between the two ends. In DNA form, the CDR3 reads TGTGCCAGCAGCGTAGGGGGGCCAGACACTGAAGCTTTCTTT. Amino acid sequence: CASSVGGPDTEAFF.

The chain couples TRBV7-9 to TRBJ1-1; tentatively, D is TRBD1 (5 bases). The V gene's germline CDR1 is SEHNR and CDR2 FQNEAQ (reference sequence). Between the trimmed V and J ends, which lost 5 bases and 1 base, there was a span of 14 bases. The CDR3 runs to 15 residues. CDR3 sequence reads: CASSTQTGPNTEAFF. The CDR3 coding sequence is TGTGCCAGCAGCACCCAAACAGGACCGAACACTGAAGCTTTCTTT.

V and J are TRBV7-2 and TRBJ2-7; the D gene is possibly TRBD2 (5 bases). Germline V lookup: CDR1 SGHTA, CDR2 FQGNSA. V shed 2 bases and J shed 3 bases, with 14 bases lying between them. The CDR3 loop spans 15 amino acids. The CDR3 sequence: CASSLSVALFYEQYF. The CDR3 bases are TGTGCCAGCAGCTTAAGTGTAGCGCTGTTCTACGAGCAGTACTTC. Full variable domain (missing parts from reference TRBV7-2 and TRBJ2-7): GAGVSQSPSNKVTEKGKDVELRCDPISGHTALYWYRQSLGQGLEFLIYFQGNSAPDKSGLPSDRFSAERTGGSVSTLTIQRTQQEDSAVYLCASSLSVALFYEQYFGPGTRLTVT.

The chain recombines TRBV18 with TRBJ1-4; D ambiguous. V was pared by 3 bases and J by 12 bases, with 14 bases between. Germline CDR1 KGHSH, CDR2 LQKENI. CDR3 length: 13 amino acids. CDR3 loop: CASSPYLAQELFF. The CDR3 DNA reads TGTGCCAGCTCACCCTACCTAGCCCAGGAACTGTTTTTT.

The chain employs TRBV19 and TRBJ1-4, with 8 bases fitting TRBD1. The CDR3 sequence is 14 residues long. Germline trimming cut 5 bases from V and 3 bases from J; bases unmatched to any gene: 2. Per germline, CDR1 LNHDA and CDR2 SQIVND (reference sequence). In DNA, the CDR3 is TGTGCCAGTAGTCGACAGGGGTCTAATGAAAAACTGTTTTTT. As protein: CASSRQGSNEKLFF.

The chain has TRBV30 and TRBJ1-5; D is ambiguous. V was clipped by 3 bases and J by 4 bases, with 10 bases between them. This CDR3 is 13 amino acids long. The germline V gene has CDR1 GTSNPN and CDR2 SVGIG (reference sequence). CDR3 nucleotide sequence: TGTGCCTGGAGGGCAGGAGGAAATCAGCCCCAGCATTTT. Its protein product is CAWRAGGNQPQHF.

This clone was recorded once. The chain is built from TRBV9 and TRBJ2-6, with 8 bases that match TRBD1. CDR1 is SGDLS and CDR2 is YYNGEE in the germline V gene. V dropped 4 bases and J dropped 0; count of bases not matched to a gene: 3. The CDR3 is 16 residues long. The CDR3 loop is CASSRDRFSGANVLTF. CDR3 DNA: TGTGCCAGCAGCCGGGACAGGTTCTCTGGGGCCAACGTCCTGACTTTC. Combining the CDR3 with reference TRBV9 and TRBJ2-6 gives the whole variable domain DSGVTQTPKHLITATGQRVTLRCSPRSGDLSVYWYQQSLDQGLQFLIQYYNGEERAKGNILERFSAQQFPDLHSELNLSSLELGDSALYFCASSRDRFSGANVLTFGAGSRLTVL.

This CDR3 is CASSRGGLSTEAFF. CDR3 sequence (DNA): TGTGCCAGCAGCCGGGGAGGGCTGAGCACTGAAGCTTTCTTT. The chain carries TRBV27 and TRBJ1-1; no clear D. Trimming pared 6 bases from V and 4 bases from J, leaving 15 bases between. The CDR3 is 14 amino acids. Germline V gives CDR1 MNHEY, CDR2 SMNVEV (reference sequence).

The CDR3 loop reads CASSPSTVYNSPLHF. For the CDR3, the DNA is TGTGCCAGTAGCCCTTCGACAGTATATAATTCACCCCTCCACTTT. The chain uses TRBV19 and TRBJ1-6, with D perhaps matching TRBD1 (5 bases). The germline V gene has CDR1 LNHDA and CDR2 SQIVND (reference sequence). This CDR3 is 15 amino acids long. Between the trimmed V and J ends, which lost 6 bases and 4 bases, there was a span of 13 bases.

The sample holds a few counts of this clone. The V and J genes are TRBV9 and TRBJ1-1; 10 positions agree with TRBD1. The V and J ends lost 0 bases and 3 bases, in that order; junction bases with no gene match: 5. CDR1 and CDR2 from the germline V gene are SGDLS and YYNGEE. The CDR3 spans 16 residues. The CDR3 nucleotides read TGTGCCAGCAGCGTAGGACAGGGGGCCGGGGACACTGAAGCTTTCTTT. It is translated as CASSVGQGAGDTEAFF.

This chain connects TRBV19 to TRBJ1-6; TRBD1 is a possible D gene (5 bases). Germline CDR1 and CDR2: LNHDA and SQIVND (reference sequence). V was trimmed by 4 bases and J by 6 bases, leaving 13 bases between them. The CDR3 is 15 residues long. DNA for the CDR3: TGTGCCAGTAGTAGCAACACGGGGGGTAATTCACCCCTCCACTTT. Encoded protein: CASSSNTGGNSPLHF.

The chain links TRBV5-5 to TRBJ1-6; 11 bases line up with TRBD1. Germline assignment: CDR1 SGHKS and CDR2 YYEKEE (reference sequence). The V gene end was trimmed by 3 bases and the J gene end by 7 bases; junction bases not matched to a gene: 9. The CDR3 sequence is 17 residues long. CDR3 loop: CASSSRTGGLSNSPLHF. Written as DNA, the CDR3 is TGTGCCAGCAGCTCTCGGACAGGGGGCCTGTCAAATTCACCCCTCCACTTT.

The rearrangement uses TRBV4-3 and TRBJ2-7; no definite D call. This CDR3 region has 14 residues. V was shortened by 1 base and J by 3 bases, with 10 bases between the two germline ends. Germline values: CDR1 LGHNA, CDR2 YSLEER. In nucleotides, the CDR3 is TGCGCCAGCAGCCAAGTCCCAGGCGACTACGAGCAGTACTTC. This codes for CASSQVPGDYEQYF.

The gene calls are TRBV27 and TRBJ1-4; 10 bases are shared with TRBD1. J gave up 7 bases and V 3 bases, and 8 bases lay outside the gene matches. The CDR3 covers 16 residues. Per germline, CDR1 MNHEY and CDR2 SMNVEV (reference sequence). CDR3 protein: CASSFWVGQGVEKLFF. The CDR3 DNA is TGTGCCAGCAGTTTTTGGGTAGGACAGGGGGTTGAAAAACTGTTTTTT.